The 15 T cell receptor beta chains below all came from one sample that was sequenced in a study of blood T cell repertoires in COVID-19. TCRdb's copy holds only in-frame clones and misses some; the assay was immunoSEQ multiplex PCR. The sample lists about 280,000 clones, approximately 85% seen once, with approximately 8.5% in the top ten. The source material was peripheral blood. The source is a young man with active or convalescent COVID-19.

The V and J genes are TRBV6-5 and TRBJ1-2; TRBD1 aligns across 8 bases. The CDR3 is made up of 14 amino acids. V shed 1 base, J shed 7 bases, and the junction held 5 bases outside the gene matches. In germline, CDR1 is MNHEY, CDR2 SVGAGI. The CDR3 sequence: CASSYYGQGSGYTF. The CDR3, as DNA: TGTGCCAGCAGTTACTATGGACAGGGAAGTGGCTACACCTTC.

The chain is built from TRBV9 and TRBJ2-7; 8 nucleotides agree with TRBD2. In germline, CDR1 is SGDLS, CDR2 YYNGEE. CDR3 length equals 14 residues. Trimming cost V 4 bases and J 7 bases; bases outside gene matches: 10. The DNA of the CDR3 is TGTGCCAGCAGCCCCCGGGGGGGGGCCGGAGAGCAGTACTTC. Amino acids: CASSPRGGAGEQYF. Full variable domain (outside the CDR3, taken from reference TRBV9 and TRBJ2-7): DSGVTQTPKHLITATGQRVTLRCSPRSGDLSVYWYQQSLDQGLQFLIQYYNGEERAKGNILERFSAQQFPDLHSELNLSSLELGDSALYFCASSPRGGAGEQYFGPGTRLTVT.

The chain employs TRBV4-1 and TRBJ1-5; tentatively, D is TRBD1 (5 bases). Germline V CDR1 and CDR2: MGHRA, YSYEKL. The CDR3 contains 16 residues. The ends were cut back, 0 bases at V and 5 bases at J, with 14 bases in the middle. CDR3 loop: CASSQDEKGWDQPQHF. In DNA form, the CDR3 reads TGCGCCAGCAGCCAAGATGAGAAGGGGTGGGATCAGCCCCAGCATTTT.

The CDR3 is CASNEADEGKVDTQYF. The CDR3 DNA is TGTGCCAGCAACGAGGCGGACGAGGGTAAGGTAGATACGCAGTATTTT. The J gene is TRBJ2-3, the V gene TRBV7-9; D possibly corresponds to TRBD2 (5 bases). V lost 7 bases and J 5 bases, leaving 22 bases between the germline ends. Germline assignment: CDR1 SEHNR and CDR2 FQNEAQ (reference sequence). The CDR3 consists of 16 residues.

This clone was found once. The CDR3 sequence is CASSGTEDRGTEAFF. The CDR3 nucleotides are TGCGCCAGCAGTGGAACCGAGGACAGGGGAACTGAAGCTTTCTTT. This chain links TRBV10-1 with TRBJ1-1; 9 bases align to TRBD1. The CDR3 runs to 15 residues. Per germline, CDR1 WNHNN and CDR2 SYGVQD (reference sequence). V trimming: 4 bases; J trimming: 5 bases; junction bases outside the gene matches: 8.

The J gene is TRBJ2-1, the V gene TRBV10-3; 8 nucleotides line up with TRBD2. CDR3 size: 17 residues. Germline V CDR1 and CDR2: ENHRY, SYGVKD. V gave up 4 bases and J gave up 0 bases; unmatched junction bases: 8. This CDR3 reads CAISGSGTTSSYNEQFF. CDR3 nucleotide sequence: TGTGCCATCAGTGGTAGCGGGACCACCAGCTCCTACAATGAGCAGTTCTTC.

The CDR3, as DNA: TGTGCCAGCAGTCGTACAGTTTCTACCGGCTACACCTTC. Residues: CASSRTVSTGYTF. V usage is TRBV12-3 or TRBV12-4 and J usage is TRBJ1-2; D is undetermined. The V gene lost 5 bases and the J gene lost 8 bases, with 15 bases spanning the gap. This CDR3 spans 13 amino acids.

The chain has TRBV29-1 and TRBJ2-3; possibly TRBD2 for D (6 bases). V lost 6 bases to trimming and J lost 1 base, with 14 bases between them. CDR1 and CDR2 (germline): SQVTM, ANQGSEA. The CDR3 loop spans 14 amino acids. This CDR3 reads CSVDVADRTDTQYF. The CDR3 DNA is TGCAGCGTGGACGTAGCGGATCGCACAGATACGCAGTATTTT.

The V call is TRBV18, the J call TRBJ2-2; TRBD1 aligns across 7 bases. This CDR3 is built from 14 residues. V lost 6 bases to trimming and J lost 3 bases; unmatched junction nucleotides: 4. The V gene's germline CDR1 is KGHSH and CDR2 LQKENI. The CDR3 DNA is TGTGCCAGCTCGGCCGGGACAGACACCGGGGAGCTGTTTTTT. Translation: CASSAGTDTGELFF.

The chain joins TRBV19 to TRBJ2-7; 9 bases are a match to TRBD2. The length of the CDR3 is 13 residues. The V gene's germline CDR1 is LNHDA and CDR2 SQIVND (reference sequence). The junction had 2 bases not matched to a gene; V was cut back by 4 bases and J by 4 bases. CDR3 sequence reads: CASSTLAGYEQYF. The DNA of the CDR3 is TGTGCCAGTAGTACTCTAGCGGGGTACGAGCAGTACTTC.

In its sample, this clone was seen once. The chain combines TRBV12-3 or TRBV12-4 with TRBJ1-3, with D possibly TRBD1 on 6 matching bases. The CDR3 length is 13 residues. Trimming shortened V by 4 bases and J by 3 bases, and 7 bases separated the two germline ends. The CDR3 reads CASSSDSGNTIYF. DNA of the CDR3: TGTGCCAGCAGTTCGGACAGTGGAAACACCATATATTTT.

The V and J genes are TRBV27 and TRBJ1-2, with D possibly matching TRBD1 (5 bases). CDR3 size: 14 residues. Trimming pared 3 bases from V and 3 bases from J, leaving 11 bases between. Germline V lookup: CDR1 MNHEY, CDR2 SMNVEV (reference sequence). The CDR3 bases are TGTGCCAGCAGTTTGGGGCAAAACTACTATGGCTACACCTTC. Translation gives CASSLGQNYYGYTF.

This clone was picked up one time. The J gene is TRBJ1-3, the V gene TRBV15; 10 bases are shared with TRBD1. Germline values: CDR1 LNHNV, CDR2 YYDKDF (reference sequence). The CDR3 is made up of 14 amino acids. The trim removed 3 bases at V and 12 bases at J, leaving 8 bases unmatched. This CDR3 is CATSRETGGGFIYF. As DNA, the CDR3 is TGTGCCACCAGCAGGGAGACAGGGGGCGGCTTCATATATTTT.

The chain joins TRBV19 to TRBJ1-4; 10 bases map to TRBD1. Germline V CDR1 and CDR2: LNHDA, SQIVND (reference sequence). CDR3 size: 14 residues. With V trimmed by 5 bases and J by 8 bases, 5 bases remained unmatched. CDR3 in amino acids: CASSGTGDGEKLFF. DNA of the CDR3: TGTGCCAGTAGTGGGACAGGGGATGGGGAAAAACTGTTTTTT.

This clone was observed once. The chain links TRBV27 to TRBJ2-7; tentative D call: TRBD1 (6 bases). V was shortened by 8 bases and J by 6 bases, with 17 bases between the two germline ends. CDR1 MNHEY and CDR2 SMNVEV come from the germline V gene (reference sequence). The CDR3 is 13 residues long. In nucleotides, the CDR3 is TGTGCCAGCTCACCCGACAGGAACGGCGAGCAGTACTTC. It is translated as CASSPDRNGEQYF.